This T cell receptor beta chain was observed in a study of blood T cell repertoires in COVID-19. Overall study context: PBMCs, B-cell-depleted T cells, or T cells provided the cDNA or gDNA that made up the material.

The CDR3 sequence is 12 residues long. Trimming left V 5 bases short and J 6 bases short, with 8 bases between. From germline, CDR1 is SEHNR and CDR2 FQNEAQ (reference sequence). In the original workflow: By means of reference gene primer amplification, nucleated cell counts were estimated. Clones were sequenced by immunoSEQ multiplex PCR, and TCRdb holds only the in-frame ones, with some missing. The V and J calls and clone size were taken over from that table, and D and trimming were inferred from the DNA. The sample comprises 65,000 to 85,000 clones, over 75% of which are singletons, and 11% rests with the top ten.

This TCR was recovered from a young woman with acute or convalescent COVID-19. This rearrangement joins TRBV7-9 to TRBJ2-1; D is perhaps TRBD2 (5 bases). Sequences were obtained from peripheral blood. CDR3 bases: TGTGCCAGCAGCCCAGAGGGCAATGAGCAGTTCTTC. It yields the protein CASSPEGNEQFF.